The subject of this entry is one TCR beta chain. What it binds is not known. This specimen belongs to a study of T cell repertoires and HLA-DP antigens. Germline V gene sequence: CDR1 GTSNPN, CDR2 SVGIG (reference sequence). The CDR3 contains 15 residues. Trimming pared 0 bases from V and 0 bases from J, leaving 9 bases between. The data were produced by immunoSEQ multiplex PCR, yet TCRdb's version contains in-frame clones alone and is incomplete. The sample lists some 110,000 clones, roughly 92% seen once, with less than 0.35% in the top ten. The receptor was derived from a woman aged 18-29 years in good health and CMV-seronegative. The V and J genes are TRBV30 and TRBJ1-5, with D uncertain. Sequencing was carried out using CD4+ T cells from PBMCs. DNA for the CDR3: TGTGCCTGGAGTGTAGGAGGTAATAGCAATCAGCCCCAGCATTTT. Its protein product is CAWSVGGNSNQPQHF.